Each of the 18 T cell receptor beta chains below was sequenced from the same sample in a study of cytomegalovirus exposure and HLA in healthy donors (dated by TCRdb to about 2017). Library preparation was by the immunoSEQ multiplex PCR assay. For the multiplex PCR, a mixture combining 60 forward primers for TCR Vbeta segments and 13 reverse primers for TCR Jbeta segments was used. As stored in TCRdb, this immuneACCESS dataset retains in-frame rearrangements with V and J assigned. A fraction of the clones does not appear; measured against another copy, unresolved V genes explain less than half of the discrepancy, and the remainder lacks a known reason. A total of some 100,000 clones appear in this sample, approximately 81% of them only once. The top ten clones comprise roughly 14% of the sample. Material: PBMCs. The receptors here all came from a male donor in good health and CMV-seropositive.

This sequence joins TRBV5-1 and TRBJ2-5; 8 nucleotides agree with TRBD2. CDR3 length: 14 amino acids. Germline loops: CDR1 SGHRS, CDR2 YFSETQ. V dropped 4 bases and J dropped 1; count of bases not matched to a gene: 3. The CDR3 coding sequence is TGCGCCAGCAGCATCCGGGGGGGCCAAGAGACCCAGTACTTC. As protein: CASSIRGGQETQYF.

This chain joins TRBV27 and TRBJ1-5; D ambiguous. CDR3 size: 16 residues. The V and J ends lost 0 bases and 6 bases respectively, with 15 bases between them. Germline CDR1 and CDR2: MNHEY and SMNVEV (reference sequence). The CDR3 nucleotides read TGTGCCAGCAGTTTATCGACGGGAACCCCCCCTCAGCCCCAGCATTTT. This sequence encodes CASSLSTGTPPQPQHF.

This clone was observed a handful of times. The chain joins TRBV11-2 to TRBJ1-4, with D possibly being TRBD1 (5 bases). CDR1 SGHAT and CDR2 FQNNGV come from the germline V gene. Trimming shortened V by 5 bases and J by 2 bases, and 15 bases separated the two germline ends. The CDR3 extends over 16 amino acids. In nucleotides, the CDR3 is TGTGCCAGCAGCCCACATGTGGGGGGTACTAATGAAAAACTGTTTTTT. Protein sequence: CASSPHVGGTNEKLFF.

This clone was recorded only once. The V call is TRBV12-5, the J call TRBJ2-5; TRBD1 is a possible D gene (5 bases). CDR3 size: 14 residues. V shed 1 base and J shed 5 bases, with 11 bases lying between them. Germline CDR1 and CDR2: LGHNT and FRNRAP. CDR3 in DNA: TGTGCTAGTGGTTTGGAGGGCAGGGTGGAGACCCAGTACTTC. This codes for CASGLEGRVETQYF.

The chain combines TRBV7-2 with TRBJ2-5, with TRBD1 matching 9 bases. Germline V gene data show CDR1 as SGHTA and CDR2 as FQGNSA. The CDR3 sequence is 16 residues long. V lost 4 bases, J lost 1 base, and 7 bases stayed unmatched. The chain's CDR3 is CASSSRTGEFQETQYF. The CDR3 DNA is TGTGCCAGCAGCTCACGGACAGGGGAATTCCAAGAGACCCAGTACTTC.

The chain carries TRBV5-4 and TRBJ2-3; D call uncertain. Trimming removed 3 bases from V and 0 bases from J, with 11 bases in between. CDR1 SGHNT and CDR2 YYREEE come from the germline V gene (reference sequence). The CDR3 is made up of 15 amino acids. Here the CDR3 reads CASSSGVASTDTQYF. The CDR3 DNA reads as TGTGCCAGCAGCTCCGGTGTAGCTAGCACAGATACGCAGTATTTT.

This clone turned up a few times. The V gene is TRBV6-6, the J gene TRBJ1-5; D is perhaps TRBD1 (6 bases). This CDR3 comprises 15 residues. Germline V gene sequence: CDR1 MNHNY, CDR2 SVGAGI (reference sequence). The germline V and J ends were trimmed by 6 bases and 1 base, with 13 bases remaining between them. This CDR3 reads CASRKQGTSNQPQHF. DNA for the CDR3: TGTGCCAGCAGAAAACAGGGTACAAGCAATCAGCCCCAGCATTTT.

This clone has more than one count but fewer than ten. The rearrangement uses TRBV2 and TRBJ1-5; the D gene is possibly TRBD1 (6 bases). This CDR3 has 15 amino acids. Germline V gives CDR1 SNHLY, CDR2 FYNNEI. Trimming cost V 2 bases and J 6 bases, with 14 bases left between them. The CDR3 nucleotides are TGTGCCAGCAGTGAAAACGGACAGATCAGTCAGCCCCAGCATTTT. The encoded protein is CASSENGQISQPQHF.

A single count supports this clone. V gene TRBV15 combines with J gene TRBJ2-6, with D possibly being TRBD1 (5 bases). CDR1 LNHNV and CDR2 YYDKDF come from the germline V gene (reference sequence). V was cut by 1 base and J by 3 bases, with 19 bases left in between. The CDR3 loop spans 19 amino acids. The DNA for the CDR3 is TGTGCCACCAGCAGAGTGGCAGGGTGGAGTGAAGGTGGGGCCAACGTCCTGACTTTC. This sequence encodes CATSRVAGWSEGGANVLTF.

This clone appeared a single time. The J gene is TRBJ2-1, the V gene TRBV29-1; 13 bases line up with TRBD2. V was clipped by 6 bases and J by 9 bases; unmatched bases: 8. CDR1 is SQVTM and CDR2 is ANQGSEA in the germline V gene. This CDR3 region has 14 residues. The CDR3 DNA is TGCAGCGTGCGAGGACTAGCGGGGGCAAGTGAGCAGTTCTTC. This encodes CSVRGLAGASEQFF.

The J gene is TRBJ2-6, the V gene TRBV5-1; D is uncertain. This CDR3 is built from 15 residues. V lost 4 bases to trimming and J lost 0 bases, with 8 bases between them. Germline CDR1 reads SGHRS; CDR2 reads YFSETQ. CDR3 DNA: TGCGCCAGCAGCGACACCAGCTCTGGGGCCAACGTCCTGACTTTC. Protein: CASSDTSSGANVLTF.

This chain joins TRBV19 and TRBJ1-4; weak D call: TRBD1 (5 bases). Trimming took 4 bases from V and 7 from J, leaving 13 bases between them. The CDR3 spans 14 residues. CDR1 is LNHDA and CDR2 is SQIVND in the germline V gene (reference sequence). This CDR3 reads CASSRGRQGEKLFF. The DNA of the CDR3 is TGTGCCAGTAGTAGGGGCCGGCAAGGTGAAAAACTGTTTTTT. Variable domain in full (rest from reference TRBV19 and TRBJ1-4): DGGITQSPKYLFRKEGQNVTLSCEQNLNHDAMYWYRQDPGQGLRLIYYSQIVNDFQKGDIAEGYSVSREKKESFPLTVTSAQKNPTAFYLCASSRGRQGEKLFFGSGTQLSVL.

The chain employs TRBV11-3 and TRBJ2-3, with D possibly TRBD2 on 6 matching bases. The V and J ends lost 4 bases and 10 bases respectively, with 9 bases between them. Germline loops: CDR1 SGHNT, CDR2 YENEEA. The CDR3 contains 11 residues. This chain's CDR3 is CASSSRLAQYF. As DNA, the CDR3 is TGTGCCAGCAGCTCGAGACTAGCGCAGTATTTT.

The chain links TRBV25-1 to TRBJ2-3, with 9 bases identical to TRBD1. CDR3 length equals 13 residues. V shed 10 bases, J shed 3 bases, and the junction held 5 bases outside the gene matches. Looked up from germline, CDR1 is MGHDK and CDR2 is SYGVNS. The CDR3 sequence: CAIRDRVTDTQYF. Here the CDR3 DNA reads TGTGCCATCAGGGACAGGGTGACAGATACGCAGTATTTT.

The V and J genes are TRBV11-2 and TRBJ2-7; 7 nucleotides align to TRBD2. The CDR3 contains 16 residues. V lost 4 bases, J lost 2 bases, and 11 bases stayed unmatched. The V gene's germline CDR1 is SGHAT and CDR2 FQNNGV. In DNA, the CDR3 is TGTGCCAGCAGCTCGTTGGGGGGGGTACGTACCTACGAGCAGTACTTC. Translation: CASSSLGGVRTYEQYF.

This clone was recorded only once. J is TRBJ2-3 and V is TRBV29-1, with D perhaps matching TRBD2 (6 bases). The CDR3 spans 14 residues. The V gene's germline CDR1 is SQVTM and CDR2 ANQGSEA. Trimming removed 4 bases from V and 0 bases from J, with 11 bases in between. The CDR3 region is CSVGGGASTDTQYF. CDR3 in DNA: TGCAGCGTTGGGGGCGGGGCTAGCACAGATACGCAGTATTTT.

The chain uses TRBV28 and TRBJ1-2; D is ambiguous. The CDR3 spans 14 residues. The V and J ends lost 5 bases and 2 bases respectively, with 12 bases between them. Germline CDR1 is MDHEN and CDR2 is SYDVKM. The CDR3 sequence is CASSPPGENYGYTF. In DNA form, the CDR3 reads TGTGCCAGCAGTCCACCCGGGGAAAACTATGGCTACACCTTC.

The gene calls are TRBV25-1 and TRBJ1-6; D is undetermined. Germline CDR1 is MGHDK and CDR2 is SYGVNS. The CDR3 has 14 residues. Trimming shortened V by 4 bases and J by 10 bases, and 14 bases separated the two germline ends. CDR3 residues: CASSGMGGESPLHF. CDR3 nucleotides: TGTGCCAGCAGTGGGATGGGAGGTGAGTCACCCCTCCACTTT.